Listed below are T cell receptor beta chains from one sample, sequenced in a study of shared clonotypes between healthy human individuals. Here immunoSEQ multiplex PCR was the method, and the copy in TCRdb shows in-frame clones only, minus some. The table lists some 2,500,000 clones, around 90% of them singletons, with 0.37% in the top ten. The sequenced sample was naive CD4+ T cells from PBMCs. The receptors were sampled from a man younger than 35 in good health. Some clones in this sample may be carry-over from other donors' samples. Each CDR3 is given with its conserved first and last residue. D genes are given only for firm matches. Rows give clone size only sometimes, using once, few, many, or a class for an expanded clone.

NA	TRBV5-4	TRBJ1-4	NA	TGTGCCAGCAGCTTGGATGGGCGTAATGAAAAACTGTTTTTT	CASSLDGRNEKLFF
NA	TRBV5-6	TRBJ2-5	NA	TGTGCCAGCCACCTCTTAGGGGAGACCCAGTACTTC	CASHLLGETQYF
few	TRBV29-1	TRBJ1-1	NA	TGCAGCGTTGAAAGGACGGAGGAAGCTTTCTTT	CSVERTEEAFF
NA	TRBV6-5	TRBJ1-1	NA	TGTGCCAGCAGCTACAGGGTGGGCACTGAAGCTTTCTTT	CASSYRVGTEAFF
NA	TRBV19	TRBJ1-2	TRBD1	TGTGCCAGTAGAACCGGAACAGGGGGCGGCTATGGCTACACCTTC	CASRTGTGGGYGYTF
NA	TRBV5-6	TRBJ2-7	TRBD2	TGTGCCAGCAGCTCGACTAGCGGCTCCTACGAGCAGTACTTC	CASSSTSGSYEQYF
NA	TRBV28	TRBJ1-2	NA	TGTGCCAGCAGTTTCGAAGTATATGGCTACACCTTC	CASSFEVYGYTF
NA	TRBV7-2	TRBJ2-7	NA	TGTGCCAGCAGCTTAATCCAGGACGTCTCCTACGAGCAGTACTTC	CASSLIQDVSYEQYF
NA	TRBV15	TRBJ2-5	NA	TGTGCCACCAGCAGAGATCCAGGTCAGGAGACCCAGTACTTC	CATSRDPGQETQYF
NA	TRBV19	TRBJ2-6	TRBD2	TGTGCCAGTAGCTCGGGACTAGCTTCTGGGGCCAACGTCCTGACTTTC	CASSSGLASGANVLTF
NA	TRBV5-1	TRBJ1-1	NA	TGCGCCAGCAGCTACGGGGAGGGTGGCACTGAAGCTTTCTTT	CASSYGEGGTEAFF
NA	TRBV9	TRBJ2-1	NA	TGTGCCAGCAGCGTAGCCCCGGGGGTTGTTGACAATGAGCAGTTCTTC	CASSVAPGVVDNEQFF
once	TRBV27	TRBJ2-5	TRBD2	TGTGCCAGCAGTCCCGACGGGGGGGGTTCGACCCAGTACTTC	CASSPDGGGSTQYF
NA	TRBV7-2	TRBJ1-4	NA	TGTGCCAGCGCCCTAGGGCAGGGTAATGAAAAACTGTTTTTT	CASALGQGNEKLFF
NA	TRBV6-5	TRBJ2-7	TRBD1	TGTGCCAGCAAGAAGACAGGGGTTCGTCGCGAGCAGTACTTC	CASKKTGVRREQYF
NA	TRBV6-6	TRBJ1-2	NA	TGTGCCAGCAGTGCCCAGGGGTTCTACACCTTC	CASSAQGFYTF
few	TRBV2	TRBJ1-2	NA	TGTGCCAGCAGTGACGACAGGCTAGAGCATGGCTACACCTTC	CASSDDRLEHGYTF
NA	TRBV11-1	TRBJ2-6	TRBD1	TGTGCCAGCAGCTTCCGCCAGGGGGCCTCCAACTCTGGGGCCAACGTCCTGACTTTC	CASSFRQGASNSGANVLTF
few	TRBV29-1	TRBJ1-1	NA	TGCAGCGTGAACGAGGGTATTCGGTCTGAAGCTTTCTTT	CSVNEGIRSEAFF
NA	TRBV5-1	TRBJ2-4	NA	TGCGCCAGCAGCTCAGAAACAGGAGGGAACATTCAGTACTTC	CASSSETGGNIQYF
NA	TRBV7-9	TRBJ2-4	TRBD1	TGTGCCAGCAGCAGGGACAGGGGGCTTTCCAAAAACATTCAGTACTTC	CASSRDRGLSKNIQYF
NA	TRBV28	TRBJ1-5	NA	TGTGCCAGCAGTTATACGACGGGCTATAGCAATCAGCCCCAGCATTTT	CASSYTTGYSNQPQHF
NA	TRBV5-4	TRBJ2-4	NA	TGTGCCAGCAGTTCGGGGACGGGGAACATTCAGTACTTC	CASSSGTGNIQYF
NA	TRBV7-3	TRBJ1-2	TRBD1	TGTGCCAGCAGCGTCGGACAGGGGGTAGGAGGCTACACCTTC	CASSVGQGVGGYTF
few	TRBV29-1	TRBJ1-5	NA	TGCAGCACGGGACGGGGGAGCGGGCAGCCCCAGCATTTT	CSTGRGSGQPQHF
NA	TRBV19	TRBJ1-5	NA	TGTGCCAGTAGTCTACGGGAAGGACATAATCAGCCCCAGCATTTT	CASSLREGHNQPQHF
few	TRBV19	TRBJ1-1	TRBD1	TGTGCCAGTAGTATGGGCAGGGGGTCTGAAGCTTTCTTT	CASSMGRGSEAFF
NA	TRBV9	TRBJ1-4	NA	TGTGCCAGCAGCGTAGGTAGCCCGGACAGAAGTAATGAAAAACTGTTTTTT	CASSVGSPDRSNEKLFF
NA	TRBV7-9	TRBJ2-7	NA	TGTGCCAGCAGCCCCTCGGGGAGCTCCTACGAGCAGTACTTC	CASSPSGSSYEQYF
NA	TRBV4-1	TRBJ2-7	TRBD1	TGCGCCAGCAGCCAGGCCAGCGCCGGGACAGGGAGCGACGAGCAGTACTTC	CASSQASAGTGSDEQYF
once	TRBV11-2	TRBJ2-1	TRBD2	TGTGCCAGCAGCTTCCCCGGGGCTAGCGGCACCCGAAATGAGCAGTTCTTC	CASSFPGASGTRNEQFF
once	TRBV7-9	TRBJ2-4	NA	TGTGCCAGCAGCTATAAAGCCCGCACAGGACAACGGGAGTACTTC	CASSYKARTGQREYF
NA	TRBV27	TRBJ2-7	NA	TGTGCCAGCAGTTTTGGCAGGGAAGTGTTCTACGAGCAGTACTTC	CASSFGREVFYEQYF
NA	TRBV28	TRBJ1-1	TRBD1	TGTGCCAGCAGGGATCGGACAGGGATAGCCATACGGTGGAACACTGAAGCTTTCTTT	CASRDRTGIAIRWNTEAFF
NA	TRBV5-1	TRBJ1-1	NA	TGCGCCAGCAGCCCCGAGGGATTGAACACTGAAGCTTTCTTT	CASSPEGLNTEAFF
NA	TRBV2	TRBJ1-2	NA	TGTGCCAGCAGTGAGAATAACTATGGCTACACCTTC	CASSENNYGYTF
NA	TRBV28	TRBJ1-5	NA	TGTGCCAGCAGTACCCCGGTATTTGGGCAGTTTAGCAATCAGCCCCAGCATTTT	CASSTPVFGQFSNQPQHF
NA	TRBV27	TRBJ1-1	NA	TGTGCCAGCAGTAAACTTTCTAGCGCTGAAGCTTTCTTT	CASSKLSSAEAFF
once	TRBV28	TRBJ2-5	TRBD2	TGTGCCAGCAGAGCAGCGGGAAGAGAAGAGACCCAGTACTTC	CASRAAGREETQYF
NA	TRBV2	TRBJ2-7	TRBD1	TGTGCCAGCAGTGGAACAGGGGGCGAGGGGGAGCAGTACTTC	CASSGTGGEGEQYF
NA	TRBV7-2	TRBJ1-2	NA	TGTGCCAGCAGCTCCCCCGGCGGGGGCGGCTTCTATGGCTACACCTTC	CASSSPGGGGFYGYTF
NA	TRBV27	TRBJ2-1	NA	TGTGCCAGCAGTTTAATGGTTGACAGCTCCTACAATGAGCAGTTCTTC	CASSLMVDSSYNEQFF